This T cell receptor (beta chain) was documented in a study of T cell responses to AZD1222 COVID-19 vaccine. Whole-study findings and limits: White British ancestry dominated among donors, who included more females, and clonal diversity was possibly underestimated.

The V and J ends lost 1 base and 5 bases respectively, with 17 bases between them. In germline, CDR1 is SGHTA, CDR2 FQGNSA. The CDR3 is made up of 17 amino acids. Repertoires were generated with immunoSEQ multiplex PCR, while TCRdb's copy carries only in-frame clones and drops some. The sample contains some 96,000 clones, about nine tenths of which appear only once. Second-dose schedules of about 4 or about 12 weeks were combined. Note on this clone: Its antigen is unidentified.

V is TRBV7-2 and J is TRBJ2-2; D is perhaps TRBD2 (5 bases). The source was peripheral blood, collected 28 days after the second AZD1222 dose. The clonotype originates from an adult who received the AZD1222 COVID-19 vaccine. CDR3 nucleotide sequence: TGTGCCAGCAGCTTAGGGACTGGGCGGGTTAAAACCGGGGAGCTGTTTTTT. Protein product: CASSLGTGRVKTGELFF.